These T cell receptor beta chains were read from a single sample in a study of T cell responses to AZD1222 COVID-19 vaccine. Repertoires were generated with immunoSEQ multiplex PCR, while TCRdb's copy carries only in-frame clones and drops some. The sample lists roughly 150,000 clones, roughly 89% occurring once. Sequencing was performed on peripheral blood, taken 28 days after the second AZD1222 dose. The receptors stem from an adult who received the AZD1222 COVID-19 vaccine. Each CDR3 is given without its conserved first and last residue. Fields, in order: clone size, V gene, J gene, CDR3 protein. Size is stated for part of the rows, as once, few or many counts, or as a class when the clone is expanded.

.	TRBV7-2	TRBJ2-5	ASSLGWDRRETQY
.	TRBV27	TRBJ2-7	ASSLRGITYEQY
.	TRBV5-6	TRBJ2-5	ASSHDLGEGTQY
.	TRBV7-9	TRBJ1-1	ASSRPGQGSNTEAF
once	TRBV27	TRBJ1-1	ASSLFGGAGNTEAF
.	TRBV5-1	TRBJ2-7	ASSLLAGEYEQY
.	TRBV7-6	TRBJ1-1	ASSTLRGGAEAF
.	TRBV5-1	TRBJ2-1	ASSPAGWKNEQF
.	TRBV6-2/TRBV6-3	TRBJ1-1	ASSYSFAITEAF
.	TRBV19	TRBJ2-3	ASSIDLLGSGASTDTQY
few	TRBV4-1	TRBJ1-3	ASSPGGISWTGNTIY
.	TRBV2	TRBJ1-1	ASSESVAWGAPEAF
.	TRBV6-6	TRBJ2-5	ASSTAHGRD
.	TRBV14	TRBJ2-7	ASRAGGDYEQY
.	TRBV10-1	TRBJ1-2	ASSESSRMSGYT
.	TRBV1	TRBJ1-5	TSSQVPGGDFQPQH
.	TRBV5-1	TRBJ1-4	ARSSGLAGGREKLF
.	TRBV5-8	TRBJ2-7	ASSLLDSGPYEQY
.	TRBV2	TRBJ1-2	ASVRDRAANYGYT
.	TRBV27	TRBJ1-1	ASTIGTGRFF
.	TRBV5-1	TRBJ2-7	ASSLAITGGADYEQY
.	TRBV13	TRBJ2-1	ASSLGGGATRNEQF
.	TRBV27	TRBJ2-2	ASTMTGYTGELF
.	TRBV3-1/TRBV3-2	TRBJ2-1	ASSQTVRVSSYNEQF
.	TRBV5-1	TRBJ1-2	ASSFETGQGYYGYT
.	TRBV6-2/TRBV6-3	TRBJ2-3	ASSHGAGGPDTQY
.	TRBV6-5	TRBJ1-1	ASSWTGGPYGAF
.	TRBV6-1	TRBJ2-3	ASSERTAFTDTQY
.	TRBV2	TRBJ1-4	ASVVIGSGEKLF
once	TRBV4-1	TRBJ1-4	ASSPRPGDEKLF
.	TRBV2	TRBJ1-5	ASRGDPREPQH
.	TRBV5-6	TRBJ2-7	ASSLSETGGYEQY
once	TRBV5-6	TRBJ2-7	ASSRGVGQFFYEQY
.	TRBV4-2	TRBJ1-2	ASSQDLRGARYGYT
.	TRBV27	TRBJ1-1	ASSLGSQRAEAF
.	TRBV7-2	TRBJ2-7	ASSPTGTSSYEQY
.	TRBV1	TRBJ1-4	TSSQAWGGTDDEKLF
.	TRBV5-4	TRBJ1-2	ASAHSRGGYGYT
once	TRBV5-6	TRBJ1-2	ASSSRGTGDGYT
.	TRBV28	TRBJ1-5	ASSLGSALKH
.	TRBV29-1	TRBJ1-3	SVQRDGASGNTIY
.	TRBV18	TRBJ2-7	ASSPGTSGSYEQY